This T cell receptor beta chain appears in the sequencing data of a study of blood T cell repertoires in COVID-19. About the research overall: COVID-19 samples from acute and convalescent phases originated in the United States, Italy and Spain.

The V end lost 3 bases, the J end lost 5 bases, and 12 bases lay between the germline ends. Germline CDR1 KGHSH, CDR2 LQKENI. The CDR3 has 14 amino acids. Original processing notes: Estimates of nucleated cell counts were drawn from the amplification of reference gene primers. Sequenced by immunoSEQ multiplex PCR; TCRdb stores in-frame clones only, minus some. V, J and clone size reflect that table, while D and trimming were determined from the DNA. The repertoire holds about 230,000 clones, with approximately 81% as singletons. This sequence joins TRBV18 and TRBJ2-3, with TRBD2 as a possible D gene (5 bases). This receptor was obtained from a woman of 80 years or more with acute or convalescent COVID-19. The sample taken for sequencing was peripheral blood. The CDR3 loop reads CASSPRAARDTQYF. CDR3 sequence (DNA): TGTGCCAGCTCACCGCGGGCGGCGAGAGATACGCAGTATTTT.